The T cell receptor beta chain under discussion was sequenced for a study of blood T cell repertoires in COVID-19. Study at large: The study drew acute and convalescent COVID-19 samples from the United States, Italy and Spain.

Profiled with immunoSEQ multiplex PCR; TCRdb holds only in-frame clones, not every one. The table records nearly 55,000 clones, about 86% of them present only once. V shed 0 bases and J shed 3 bases, with 6 bases lying between them. Germline V gene data show CDR1 as SGHVS and CDR2 as FQNEAQ. This CDR3 is built from 13 residues. This clone was recorded once. This chain joins TRBV7-8 and TRBJ2-7; the D gene is possibly TRBD2 (6 bases). Specimen: peripheral blood. The TCR originated in a man in his 70s with active COVID-19. CDR3 DNA: TGTGCCAGCAGCTTAGCGGGGGGCTACGAGCAGTACTTC. Translating gives CASSLAGGYEQYF.